A selection of T cell receptor beta chains follows, all from one sample in a study of blood T cell repertoires in COVID-19. Profiled with immunoSEQ multiplex PCR; TCRdb holds only in-frame clones, not every one. The table has a few hundred thousand clones, nearly 90% seen once; the top ten hold 1.5% to 2%. Sample: PBMCs or T cells enriched from blood (not recorded which). These receptors were obtained from a woman aged 25 to 39 who had recovered from COVID-19. Both conserved end residues are part of each CDR3. Each record gives: D gene, J gene, clone size, V gene, CDR3 DNA, CDR3 protein. A D gene is named only where the DNA matches it firmly. The listing skips clone size in some rows; elsewhere it reads once, few, many or a size class.

>NA|TRBJ1-1|NA|TRBV10-1
TGCGCCACCAGGTCACAGCCGAACACTGAAGCTTTCTTT
CATRSQPNTEAFF
>NA|TRBJ1-2|NA|TRBV30
TGTGCCTGGAGTGCTCCCCACTTGCTAACCAATGGCTACACCTTC
CAWSAPHLLTNGYTF
>NA|TRBJ2-2|once|TRBV25-1
TGTGCCAGCAGTGGACTGAGAAACACCGGGGAGCTGTTTTTT
CASSGLRNTGELFF
>TRBD1|TRBJ1-6|NA|TRBV9
TGTGCCAGCAGCGTGGACAGGTATAATTCACCCCTCCACTTT
CASSVDRYNSPLHF
>NA|TRBJ2-3|NA|TRBV5-1
TGCGCCAGCAGCTTGGGGCCGTTACGAGATACGCAGTATTTT
CASSLGPLRDTQYF
>TRBD2|TRBJ2-5|NA|TRBV30
TGTGCCTGGAGACAGCGGGGGGCCTCCCAAGAGACCCAGTACTTC
CAWRQRGASQETQYF
>NA|TRBJ2-1|NA|TRBV7-9
TGTGCCAGCAGCTTATTAGGGACACCGTACAATGAGCAGTTCTTC
CASSLLGTPYNEQFF
>TRBD2|TRBJ2-3|NA|TRBV10-3
TGTGCCATCAGTGCAAATGCGGGGGGCACAGATACGCAGTATTTT
CAISANAGGTDTQYF
>NA|TRBJ2-2|NA|TRBV7-3
TGTGCCAGCGCTATAAGGCCTCCTAGCGTCGGGACCGGGGAGCTGTTTTTT
CASAIRPPSVGTGELFF
>NA|TRBJ2-7|NA|TRBV29-1
TGCAGCGCAGAGGCGGCGGACTACGAGCAGTACTTC
CSAEAADYEQYF
>TRBD1|TRBJ2-1|NA|TRBV7-9
TGTGCCAGCAGCTCTAACAGGGGGAGCTCCTACAATGAGCAGTTCTTC
CASSSNRGSSYNEQFF
>NA|TRBJ2-7|NA|TRBV6-5
TGTGCCACTTCACGGAGATACGAGCAGTACTTC
CATSRRYEQYF
>NA|TRBJ1-2|few|TRBV20-1
TGCAGGGCTAGGGGGGGAGGTGGCTACACCTTC
CRARGGGGYTF
>NA|TRBJ1-5|NA|TRBV21-1
TGTGCCAGCAGCAAGGCCCGAGCTAAGGACAGGCGGCGTAGCAATCAGCCCCAGCATTTT
CASSKARAKDRRRSNQPQHF
>NA|TRBJ1-5|few|TRBV4-2
TGTGCCAGCAGCCAAGACCGTCAGGTTTTGGGGGGTGGCTACAATCAGCCCCAGCATTTT
CASSQDRQVLGGGYNQPQHF
>NA|TRBJ1-1|NA|TRBV6-5
TGTGCCAGCAGTTACTCGTCGGGCGCGGGCACTGAAGCTTTCTTT
CASSYSSGAGTEAFF
>TRBD2|TRBJ2-7|NA|TRBV4-2
TGTGCCAGCAGCTATGGCGGGGGCTACGAGCAGTACTTC
CASSYGGGYEQYF
>NA|TRBJ2-1|NA|TRBV7-6
TGTGCCAGCAGCCCCGGACAGCCAGTATACAATGAGCAGTTCTTC
CASSPGQPVYNEQFF
>NA|TRBJ2-5|NA|TRBV19
TGTGCCAGTAGTAGTCCGAAGGCTAGAAATAAGGAGACCCAGTACTTC
CASSSPKARNKETQYF
>TRBD2|TRBJ2-5|NA|TRBV5-1
TGCGCCAGCAGCTTGGCTAGCGGGAGTTTCGGGGAGACCCAGTACTTC
CASSLASGSFGETQYF
>TRBD1|TRBJ1-1|NA|TRBV5-8
TGTGCCAGCAGCAGACCAATCCTGACAGGGTCCACTGAAGCTTTCTTT
CASSRPILTGSTEAFF
>TRBD1|TRBJ2-7|NA|TRBV28
TGTGCCAGCAGCTTTCATGTCCGGGACAGGGGCTACGAGCAGTACTTC
CASSFHVRDRGYEQYF
>TRBD1|TRBJ1-2|NA|TRBV3-1/TRBV3-2
TGTGCCAGCAGCCGGGACAGTTCAGCTAACTATGGCTACACCTTC
CASSRDSSANYGYTF
>TRBD1|TRBJ2-3|few|TRBV27
TGTGCCAGCAGAAAGGACAGGGGGACAGATACGCAGTATTTT
CASRKDRGTDTQYF
>TRBD2|TRBJ2-7|NA|TRBV10-1
TGCGCCAGCGGGAGGGCCGAGCAGTACTTC
CASGRAEQYF
>TRBD2|TRBJ2-7|NA|TRBV7-9
TGTGCCAGCAGCATGGAGAGGCGGGGGACCTACGAGCAGTACTTC
CASSMERRGTYEQYF
>TRBD2|TRBJ2-2|NA|TRBV13
TGTGCCATCGCGGGAGACCTGAACACCGGGGAGCTGTTTTTT
CAIAGDLNTGELFF
>NA|TRBJ2-1|NA|TRBV19
TGTGCCAGTAGTATGGGACATCATGAGCAGTTCTTC
CASSMGHHEQFF
>TRBD1|TRBJ2-7|once|TRBV28
TGTGCCAGCAGTCCCACGGGACAGGGGGCGCGCGAGCAGTACTTC
CASSPTGQGAREQYF
>TRBD2|TRBJ2-1|NA|TRBV14
TGTGCCAGCAGCCAAAGAGGCCCCGCTGAGCGGGGTCCGGAGTTCTTC
CASSQRGPAERGPEFF
>TRBD1|TRBJ1-6|NA|TRBV25-1
TGTGCCAGCAGCCAGACAGGGGTTTTTTCACCCCTCCACTTT
CASSQTGVFSPLHF
>TRBD1|TRBJ1-5|NA|TRBV19
TGTGCCAGTAGTGAAACAGGGGGCCCCAATCAGCCCCAGCATTTT
CASSETGGPNQPQHF
>NA|TRBJ2-5|once|TRBV7-9
TGTGCCAGCAGCTTCGGGGGGCTTCAAGAGACCCAGTACTTC
CASSFGGLQETQYF
>NA|TRBJ1-3|NA|TRBV6-5
TGTGCCAGCAGTTTATACAGGACAGCCTCTGGAAACACCATATATTTT
CASSLYRTASGNTIYF
>TRBD2|TRBJ2-1|NA|TRBV28
TGTGCCAGCAACCCGATCCCGGGACTAGCTGACTACAATGAGCAGTTCTTC
CASNPIPGLADYNEQFF
>NA|TRBJ2-7|NA|TRBV4-2
TGTGCCAGCAGCGTCCGACCCGGGGCCTACGAGCAGTACTTC
CASSVRPGAYEQYF
>TRBD2|TRBJ2-1|once|TRBV27
TGTGCCAGCAGTTTAAAAGCGGGAGATGGGGATGAGCAGTTCTTC
CASSLKAGDGDEQFF
>TRBD1|TRBJ1-3|NA|TRBV29-1
TGCAGCGTTTCAGGAAGGGGGCGGTCTGGAAACACCATATATTTT
CSVSGRGRSGNTIYF
>NA|TRBJ2-2|NA|TRBV7-2
TGTGCCAGCAGGCGGACACAAACGAACACCGGGGAGCTGTTTTTT
CASRRTQTNTGELFF
>NA|TRBJ1-6|NA|TRBV7-2
TGTGCCAGCAGCCCCAACCCCAGCAGGAACGGACCCCTCCACTTT
CASSPNPSRNGPLHF